This T cell receptor (beta chain) was profiled in a study of T cell responses to AZD1222 COVID-19 vaccine. This CDR3 spans 14 amino acids. The ends lost 4 bases at V and 5 bases at J; junction bases unmatched: 8. Germline values: CDR1 SGHTA, CDR2 FQGNSA. With respect to this clone: Antigen unknown.

Assay used: immunoSEQ multiplex PCR; TCRdb lists only in-frame clones, some missing. In the table there are about 110,000 clones, around 90% of which are singletons. Study-level findings and limits: Females made up more of the donors, who were largely white British, and clonal diversity may have come out too low.

This receptor was identified in an adult in good health. The sequencing here drew on peripheral blood, taken on day 0 of AZD1222 vaccination. The chain uses TRBV7-2 and TRBJ2-7; TRBD1 agrees at 7 bases. The CDR3 loop reads CASSSLYRGHEQYF. CDR3 coding DNA: TGTGCCAGCAGCTCCTTATACAGGGGCCACGAGCAGTACTTC. The whole variable domain, filled in from reference TRBV7-2 and TRBJ2-7, reads GAGVSQSPSNKVTEKGKDVELRCDPISGHTALYWYRQSLGQGLEFLIYFQGNSAPDKSGLPSDRFSAERTGGSVSTLTIQRTQQEDSAVYLCASSSLYRGHEQYFGPGTRLTVT.